This T cell receptor (beta chain) was observed in a study of beta chain features in type 1 diabetes (dated by TCRdb to the late 2010s). At the level of the whole study: Patients and healthy donors did not differ in mean age, gender distribution, total cell number or subset yield. A total of around 110,000,000 sorted cells were examined across all samples, and RNA yield correlated strongly with the number of cells per subset. The study compared the TCRB repertoires of sorted circulating CD4+ T cell subsets in recently diagnosed type 1 diabetes patients with those in matched healthy donors. Regulatory and stem cell-like memory subsets were isolated from only 8 patients and 8 healthy donors, whereas naive and central memory subsets came from all 30 or so donors. Broader findings and caveats from the paper: Shorter templates might have been favored by PCR, but patient and control samples were amplified and corrected together, so both groups would have been affected equally by any skew. Because small numbers of individuals were included in the HLA sub-analyses, any influence of HLA type on TCRB rearrangement was left unresolved. At VDJ recombination sites, patients with type 1 diabetes made fewer insertions and deleted more nucleotides, a pattern implying thymic rearrangement abnormalities. Naive, central memory and regulatory TCRB repertoires appeared more similar among patients than among healthy donors. Sequencing cDNA rather than genomic DNA could over-represent highly expressing activated cells, although activation and CD3 levels did not differ between groups. Type 1 diabetes patients showed a moderate but significant shortening of TCRB CDR3 length in all four CD4+ subsets.

The High Capacity cDNA Reverse Transcription Kit was used to reverse transcribe all of the isolated RNA, meaning that expressed TCRB transcripts were what got sequenced. Deep immunoSEQ sequencing was performed on naive, central memory and regulatory T cell samples, with an average of around 3.4 million total reads per sample. Sorted cells were lysed in RLT buffer, and RNA was extracted using DNase-treated RNeasy Micro or Mini kits according to cell number. To prevent cross-contamination, every cell subset was processed on its own, while patient and healthy donor samples were processed together. Using the immunoSEQ multiplex PCR, TCRB sequences were amplified from cDNA into 87-bp fragments spanning the CDR3 region. Amplicons were sequenced on the Illumina HiSeq platform. Processing in the source paper ran as follows. PCR bias was corrected computationally using synthetic template baselines, and reads within Hamming distance 2 were collapsed, with unmergeable singletons discarded. Reads were aligned against IMGT to assign V, D and J genes, CDR3 length and insertions or deletions at six rearrangement sites. Clonotype counts were normalized to sorted cell number within each subset before computing true diversity and Gini coefficients with the tcR R package. The overlap coefficient, calculated on TCRB nucleotide sequences, was used to quantify repertoire sharing. As a proxy for the pre-selection repertoire, out-of-frame TCRB sequences from naive cells were analyzed. TCRdb took this table from immuneACCESS and kept in-frame rearrangements with V and J called. Such tables lack part of the clones; where checked against another copy, unresolved V genes explain under half of the gap, and the rest is unexplained. That table furnishes V, J and clone size, whereas the DNA furnished D and trimming. The sample yields about 360,000 clones; roughly an eighth were counted once. More than 0.015% of the sample is held by the ten biggest clonotypes.

In the case of this clone: Its antigen target is currently unknown. The sample holds no much larger clone one base away, and base qualities are not on file.

From each donor, a single peripheral blood sample of around 120 mL on average was drawn into heparinised tubes. Using a panel that included CD45RO, CCR7, CD25, CD127, CD95 and CD27, naive, central memory, regulatory and stem cell-like memory CD4+ T cells were sorted on a BD FACSAria II. Purity was above 95% for every sorted population. PBMCs were separated immediately by Lymphoprep density gradient centrifugation and were stained directly, without being cultured. To minimize batch effects, samples were stained and sorted in pairs, one healthy donor with one patient per experiment. From its cysteine to its phenylalanine, the CDR3 spans 15 amino acids. Just the 45-base CDR3 DNA is kept, in frame starting at base 1. V is pruned by 0 bases and J by 7 bases, leaving 2 bases of the junction without a gene match. CDR1 and CDR2 (LGHNA, YSLEER) derive from the germline V gene.

The specimen was naive CD4+ T cells from blood. This sample's cell subset or site label indicates: true naive CD4+ T cells. The sequence is built from TRBV4-3 and TRBJ2-1, and TRBD1 aligns with 11 junction nucleotides. The receptor was isolated from a man younger than 35 in good health. The nucleotides are TGCGCCAGCAGCCAAGAGGGACAGGGGGTGAATGAGCAGTTCTTC. It translates as CASSQEGQGVNEQFF.